The clone carrying this T cell receptor beta chain appeared a few times. Its cognate antigen is unknown. Each CDR3 protein is one row after TCRdb ran MiXCR on the 5' RACE reads. The sample has 400,000 to 650,000 distinct CDR3 sequences, around a fifth seen once. The data were taken from a study of T cells after yellow fever vaccination. Across the whole study: Those fractions that held only low numbers of cells were prepared using the SMART-Seq v4 Ultra Low Input RNA kit. Study-level findings and limits: Boosting was followed by the reappearance of most primary-vaccination clones (approximately 97% CD4, about 88% CD8). Only a minor proportion of clonotypes was detected across both CD4 and CD8 compartments. Bulk-population clonotypes that are abundant could appear as contaminants in FACS-sorted repertoires.

The CDR3 totals 19 residues. Germline V gene lookup returns CDR1 LGHNA and CDR2 YSLEER. V lost 1 base, J lost 0 bases, and 19 bases lay in between. The source is a man between 18 and 35 years old who received the YFV17D yellow fever vaccine. Specimen: PBMCs, collected roughly 20 days after the first yellow fever vaccination. The chain links TRBV4-3 to TRBJ2-1; D might be TRBD2 (7 bases). CDR3 nucleotides: TGCGCCAGCAGCCAAGTTCCGCGGGGGCCTGAAAGCTCCTACAATGAGCAGTTCTTC. This sequence encodes CASSQVPRGPESSYNEQFF.